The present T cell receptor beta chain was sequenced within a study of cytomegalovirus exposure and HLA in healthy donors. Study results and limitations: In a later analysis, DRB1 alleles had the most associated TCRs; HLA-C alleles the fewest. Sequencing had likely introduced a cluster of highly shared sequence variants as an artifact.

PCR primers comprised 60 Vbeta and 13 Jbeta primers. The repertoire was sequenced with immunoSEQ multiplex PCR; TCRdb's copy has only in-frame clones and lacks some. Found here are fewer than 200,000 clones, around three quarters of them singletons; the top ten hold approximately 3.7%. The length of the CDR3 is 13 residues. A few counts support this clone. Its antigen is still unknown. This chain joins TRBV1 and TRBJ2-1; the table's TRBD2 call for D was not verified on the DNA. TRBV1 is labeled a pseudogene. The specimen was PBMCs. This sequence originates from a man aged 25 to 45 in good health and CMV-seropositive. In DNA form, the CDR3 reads TGCACCAGCAGCCAAGGATTCGAGGGCCAGCAGTTCTTC. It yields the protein CTSSQGFEGQQFF.